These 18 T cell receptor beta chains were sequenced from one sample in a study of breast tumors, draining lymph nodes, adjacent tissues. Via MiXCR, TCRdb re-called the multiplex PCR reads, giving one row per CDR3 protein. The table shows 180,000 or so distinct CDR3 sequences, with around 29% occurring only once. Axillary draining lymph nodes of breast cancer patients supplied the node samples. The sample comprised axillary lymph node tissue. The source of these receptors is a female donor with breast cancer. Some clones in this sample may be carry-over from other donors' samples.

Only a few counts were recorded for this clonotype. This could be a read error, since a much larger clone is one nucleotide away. For the CDR3, the DNA is TGTGCCAGCAGCTCCAAACTAGCGGGAAAGGGTGAGCAGCTCTTC. It is translated as CASSSKLAGKGEQLF. The rearrangement uses TRBV7-3 and TRBJ2-1; 10 positions match TRBD2. Germline V gene data show CDR1 as SGHTA and CDR2 as FQGTGA. This CDR3 spans 15 amino acids.

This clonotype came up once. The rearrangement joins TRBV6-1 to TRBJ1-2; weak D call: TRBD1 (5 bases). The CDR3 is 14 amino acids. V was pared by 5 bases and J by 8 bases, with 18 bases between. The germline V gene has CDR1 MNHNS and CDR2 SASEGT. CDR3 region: CASSMVQGWGGYTF. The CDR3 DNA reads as TGTGCCAGCAGTATGGTCCAAGGGTGGGGGGGCTACACCTTC.

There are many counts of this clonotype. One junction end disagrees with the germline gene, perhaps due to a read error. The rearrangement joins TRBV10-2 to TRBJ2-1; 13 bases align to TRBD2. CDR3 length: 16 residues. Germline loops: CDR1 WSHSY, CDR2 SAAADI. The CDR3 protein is CVSSADRTSGGIEQFF. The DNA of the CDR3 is TGCGTCAGCAGTGCGGATCGGACTAGCGGGGGAATTGAGCAGTTCTTC.

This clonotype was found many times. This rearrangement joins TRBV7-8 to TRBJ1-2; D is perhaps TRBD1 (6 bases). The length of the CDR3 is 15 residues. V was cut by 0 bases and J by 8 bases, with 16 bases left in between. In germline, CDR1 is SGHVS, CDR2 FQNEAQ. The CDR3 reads CASSLAGTGAGGYTF. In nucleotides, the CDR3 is TGTGCCAGCAGCTTAGCGGGGACGGGGGCCGGGGGCTACACCTTC. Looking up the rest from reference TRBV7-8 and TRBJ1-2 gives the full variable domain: GAGVSQSPRYKVAKRGQDVALRCDPISGHVSLFWYQQALGQGPEFLTYFQNEAQLDKSGLPSDRFFAERPEGSVSTLKIQRTQQEDSAVYLCASSLAGTGAGGYTFGSGTRLTVV.

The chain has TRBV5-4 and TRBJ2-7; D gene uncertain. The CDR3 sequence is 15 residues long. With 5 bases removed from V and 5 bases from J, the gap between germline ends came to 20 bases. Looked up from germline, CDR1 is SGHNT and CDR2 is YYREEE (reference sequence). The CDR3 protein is CASRPGSLDPDEQYF. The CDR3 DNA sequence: TGTGCCAGCAGACCCGGGTCACTTGACCCCGACGAGCAGTACTTC.

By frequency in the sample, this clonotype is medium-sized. The CDR3 DNA sequence: TGCAGCGTTGAATGGCTGGGACAGGGGAGGGAGCAGTACTTC. It yields the protein CSVEWLGQGREQYF. The chain couples TRBV29-1 to TRBJ2-7, with 10 positions matching TRBD1. CDR3 length: 14 residues. Per germline, CDR1 SQVTM and CDR2 ANQGSEA. V lost 2 bases, J lost 7 bases, and 8 bases stayed unmatched.

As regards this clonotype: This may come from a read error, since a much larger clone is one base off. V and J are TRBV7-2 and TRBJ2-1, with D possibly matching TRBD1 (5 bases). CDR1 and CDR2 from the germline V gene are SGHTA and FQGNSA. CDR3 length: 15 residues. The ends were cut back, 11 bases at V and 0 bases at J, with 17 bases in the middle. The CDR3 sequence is CARNHYRISYNEQFF. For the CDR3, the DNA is TGTGCCCGCAACCACTACAGGATCTCCTACAATGAGCAGTTCTTC.

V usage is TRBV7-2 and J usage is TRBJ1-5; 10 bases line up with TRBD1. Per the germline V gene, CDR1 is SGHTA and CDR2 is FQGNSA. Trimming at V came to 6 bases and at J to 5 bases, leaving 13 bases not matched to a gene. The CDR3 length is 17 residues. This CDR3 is CASSYWTGGETHQPQHF. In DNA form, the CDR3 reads TGTGCCAGCAGTTACTGGACAGGGGGAGAGACCCATCAGCCCCAGCATTTT.

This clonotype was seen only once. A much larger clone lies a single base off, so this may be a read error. The CDR3 DNA reads as TGTGCCAGCCATGGGGAAAGCTCCCACAATGAGCAGTTCTTC. Its protein is CASHGESSHNEQFF. The V call is TRBV5-6, the J call TRBJ2-1; D unclear. Per germline, CDR1 SGHDT and CDR2 YYEEEE. The CDR3 sequence is 14 residues long.

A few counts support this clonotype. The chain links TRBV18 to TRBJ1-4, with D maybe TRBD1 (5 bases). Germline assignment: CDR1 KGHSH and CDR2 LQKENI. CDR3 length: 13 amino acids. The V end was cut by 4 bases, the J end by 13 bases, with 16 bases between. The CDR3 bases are TGTGCCAGCTCACGGGGCGACGGGAAGAGACTGTTTTTT. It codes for CASSRGDGKRLFF.

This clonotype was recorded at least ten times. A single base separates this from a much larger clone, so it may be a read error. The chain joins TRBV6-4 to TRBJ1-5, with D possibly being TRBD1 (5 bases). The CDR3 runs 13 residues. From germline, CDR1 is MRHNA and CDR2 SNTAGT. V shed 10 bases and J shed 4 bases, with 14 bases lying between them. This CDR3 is CATQRWGNQPQHF. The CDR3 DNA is TGTGCCACCCAGCGGTGGGGGAATCAGCCCCAGCATTTT.

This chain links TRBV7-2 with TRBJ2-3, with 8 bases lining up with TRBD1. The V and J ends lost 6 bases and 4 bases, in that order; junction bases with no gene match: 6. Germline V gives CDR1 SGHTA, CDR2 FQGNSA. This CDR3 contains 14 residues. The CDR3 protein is CASSYMTGADTQYF. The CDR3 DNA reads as TGTGCCAGCAGTTACATGACAGGGGCAGATACGCAGTATTTT.

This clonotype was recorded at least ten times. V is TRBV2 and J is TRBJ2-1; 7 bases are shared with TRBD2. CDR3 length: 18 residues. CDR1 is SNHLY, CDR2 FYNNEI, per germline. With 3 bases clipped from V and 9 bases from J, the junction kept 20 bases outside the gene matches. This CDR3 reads CASSDRGGASSESIEQFF. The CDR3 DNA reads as TGTGCCAGCAGTGATAGGGGAGGGGCTTCTAGCGAGTCTATTGAGCAGTTCTTC.

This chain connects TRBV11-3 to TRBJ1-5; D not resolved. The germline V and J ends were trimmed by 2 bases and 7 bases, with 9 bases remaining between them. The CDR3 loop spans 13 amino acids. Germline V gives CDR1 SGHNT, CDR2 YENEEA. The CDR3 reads CASSLYGDQPQHF. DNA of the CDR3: TGTGCCAGCAGCTTATACGGAGACCAGCCCCAGCATTTT.

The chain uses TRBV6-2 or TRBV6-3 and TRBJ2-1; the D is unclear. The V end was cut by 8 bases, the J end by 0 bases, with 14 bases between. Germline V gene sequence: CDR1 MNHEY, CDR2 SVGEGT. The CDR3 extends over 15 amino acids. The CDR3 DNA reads TGTGCCAGCTTCGATTATCGGAGCTCCTACAATGAGCAGTTCTTC. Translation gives CASFDYRSSYNEQFF.

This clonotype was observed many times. Written as DNA, the CDR3 is TGTGCCAGCAGCTTAAACGGGGGGCCCCCCAACGACTACAATGAGCAGTTCTTC. Its translation: CASSLNGGPPNDYNEQFF. The rearrangement joins TRBV7-3 to TRBJ2-1, with a weak D call TRBD2 (7 bases). This CDR3 is built from 18 residues. V dropped 1 base and J dropped 3 bases, with 19 bases sitting between them. The V gene's germline CDR1 is SGHTA and CDR2 FQGTGA.

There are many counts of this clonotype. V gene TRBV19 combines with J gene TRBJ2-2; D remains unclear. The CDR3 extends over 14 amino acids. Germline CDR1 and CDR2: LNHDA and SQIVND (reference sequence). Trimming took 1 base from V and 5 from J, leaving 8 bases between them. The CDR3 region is CASSIGGITGELFF. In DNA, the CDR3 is TGTGCCAGTAGTATAGGAGGAATTACCGGGGAGCTGTTTTTT.

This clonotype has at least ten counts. The CDR3 is CSVEEKRQGATFSGYTF. CDR3 coding DNA: TGCAGCGTTGAAGAAAAGAGACAGGGGGCTACCTTTTCCGGCTACACCTTC. The rearrangement joins TRBV29-1 to TRBJ1-2; 10 bases match TRBD1. Unmatched junction bases numbered 15, after V lost 0 bases and J lost 8 bases. The CDR3 has 17 amino acids. Germline CDR1 SQVTM, CDR2 ANQGSEA.